The rows below give T cell receptor beta chains drawn from one sample of a study of blood T cells in healthy people across ages. MiXCR, run by TCRdb on the 5' RACE reads, gives a single entry per CDR3 protein. Of roughly 730,000 distinct CDR3 sequences listed, roughly 50% are singletons. The sequencing sample was made of blood. Receptor source: a man aged 40-55 years in good health. CDR3s include the opening cysteine and the closing phenylalanine or tryptophan. Fields, in order: D gene, clone size, J gene, V gene, CDR3 DNA, CDR3 protein. D genes are given only for firm matches. The size field is filled for only some rows; it gives once, few, many or a size class.

D gene: TRBD1
clone size: NA
J gene: TRBJ1-2
V gene: TRBV2
CDR3 DNA: TGTGCCAGCAGAGGCCCGGACAGGGCAGGCTATGGCTACACCTTC
CDR3 protein: CASRGPDRAGYGYTF

D gene: TRBD2
clone size: many
J gene: TRBJ2-1
V gene: TRBV12-3/TRBV12-4
CDR3 DNA: TGTGCCAGCAGCCGCTCCCAGCGGGAGGGCAATGAGCAGTTCTTC
CDR3 protein: CASSRSQREGNEQFF

D gene: TRBD2
clone size: NA
J gene: TRBJ2-2
V gene: TRBV3-1
CDR3 DNA: TGTGCCAGCAGCCAAGTCCTAGCGGGGGCCACCGGGGAGCTGTTTTTT
CDR3 protein: CASSQVLAGATGELFF

D gene: NA
clone size: few
J gene: TRBJ2-3
V gene: TRBV4-1
CDR3 DNA: TGCGCCAGCAGCCAAGAACGGGATAGGGGCACAGATACGCAGTATTTT
CDR3 protein: CASSQERDRGTDTQYF

D gene: TRBD1
clone size: NA
J gene: TRBJ2-3
V gene: TRBV23-1
CDR3 DNA: TGCGCCAGCAGTGGCGGACAGGTTAGGGACACGCAGTATTTT
CDR3 protein: CASSGGQVRDTQYF

D gene: NA
clone size: NA
J gene: TRBJ2-7
V gene: TRBV7-9
CDR3 DNA: TGTGCCAGCAGCCCGGAGTCCCTCTACGAGCAGTACTTC
CDR3 protein: CASSPESLYEQYF

D gene: NA
clone size: many
J gene: TRBJ2-7
V gene: TRBV28
CDR3 DNA: TGTGCCAGCATGGGCAGCTCCTACGAGCAGTACTTC
CDR3 protein: CASMGSSYEQYF

D gene: NA
clone size: NA
J gene: TRBJ2-7
V gene: TRBV7-3
CDR3 DNA: TGTGCCAGCAGCCCGGAACAGAATTACTACGAGCAGTACTTC
CDR3 protein: CASSPEQNYYEQYF

D gene: NA
clone size: NA
J gene: TRBJ2-7
V gene: TRBV2
CDR3 DNA: TGTGCCAGCAGTCGGAGCGATTACGAGCAGTACTTC
CDR3 protein: CASSRSDYEQYF

D gene: TRBD2
clone size: few
J gene: TRBJ2-7
V gene: TRBV20-1
CDR3 DNA: TGCAGTGCTAGTGGCGGGAGGGTTTGGGAGCAGTACTTC
CDR3 protein: CSASGGRVWEQYF